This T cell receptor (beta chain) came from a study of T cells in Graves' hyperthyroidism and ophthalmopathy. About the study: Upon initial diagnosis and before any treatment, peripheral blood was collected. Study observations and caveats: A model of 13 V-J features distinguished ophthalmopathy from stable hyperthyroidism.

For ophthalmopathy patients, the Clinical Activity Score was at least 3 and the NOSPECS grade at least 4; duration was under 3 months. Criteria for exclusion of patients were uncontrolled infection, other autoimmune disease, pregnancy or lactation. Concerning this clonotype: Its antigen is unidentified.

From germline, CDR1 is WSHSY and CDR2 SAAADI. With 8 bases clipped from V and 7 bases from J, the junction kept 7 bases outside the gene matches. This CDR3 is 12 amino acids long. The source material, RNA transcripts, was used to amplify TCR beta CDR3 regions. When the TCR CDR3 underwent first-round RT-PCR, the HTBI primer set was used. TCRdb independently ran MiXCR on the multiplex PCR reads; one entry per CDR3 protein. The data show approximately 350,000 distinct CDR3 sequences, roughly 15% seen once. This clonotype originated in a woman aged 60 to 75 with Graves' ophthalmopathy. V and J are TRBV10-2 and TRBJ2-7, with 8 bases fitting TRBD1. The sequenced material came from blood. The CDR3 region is CASLTGAGEQYF. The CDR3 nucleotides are TGCGCCAGCTTGACAGGGGCGGGGGAGCAGTACTTC.